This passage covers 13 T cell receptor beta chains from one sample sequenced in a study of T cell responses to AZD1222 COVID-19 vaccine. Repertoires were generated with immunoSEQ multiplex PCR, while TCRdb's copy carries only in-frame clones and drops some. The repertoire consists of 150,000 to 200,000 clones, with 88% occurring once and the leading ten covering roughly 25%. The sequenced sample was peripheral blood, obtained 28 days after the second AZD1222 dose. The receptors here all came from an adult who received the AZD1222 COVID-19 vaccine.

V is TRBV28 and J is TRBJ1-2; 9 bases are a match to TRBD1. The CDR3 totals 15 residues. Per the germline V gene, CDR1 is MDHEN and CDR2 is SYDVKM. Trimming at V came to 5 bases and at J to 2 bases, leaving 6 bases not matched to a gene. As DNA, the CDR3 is TGTGCCAGCAGTACGCCGGGACAGGGAAACTATGGCTACACCTTC. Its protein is CASSTPGQGNYGYTF.

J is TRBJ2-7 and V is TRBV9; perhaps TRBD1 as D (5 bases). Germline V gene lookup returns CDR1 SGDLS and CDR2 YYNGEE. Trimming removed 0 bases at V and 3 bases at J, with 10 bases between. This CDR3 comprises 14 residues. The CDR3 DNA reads TGTGCCAGCAGCGTAGCCGCGACAGACTACGAGCAGTACTTC. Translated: CASSVAATDYEQYF.

The CDR3 sequence is CASSEVKGQGNYGYTF. Written as DNA, the CDR3 is TGTGCCAGCAGTGAAGTTAAGGGACAGGGGAACTATGGCTACACCTTC. The chain employs TRBV6-1 and TRBJ1-2; 10 nucleotides match TRBD1. V dropped 1 base and J dropped 2; count of bases not matched to a gene: 4. The CDR3 contains 16 residues. The germline V gene encodes CDR1 MNHNS and CDR2 SASEGT.

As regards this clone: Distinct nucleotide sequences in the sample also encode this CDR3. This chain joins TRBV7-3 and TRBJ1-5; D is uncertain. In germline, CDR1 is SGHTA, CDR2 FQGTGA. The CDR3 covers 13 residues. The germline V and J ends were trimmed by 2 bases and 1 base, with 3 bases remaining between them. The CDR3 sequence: CASSLDSNQPQHF. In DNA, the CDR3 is TGTGCCAGCAGCTTAGACAGCAATCAGCCCCAGCATTTT.

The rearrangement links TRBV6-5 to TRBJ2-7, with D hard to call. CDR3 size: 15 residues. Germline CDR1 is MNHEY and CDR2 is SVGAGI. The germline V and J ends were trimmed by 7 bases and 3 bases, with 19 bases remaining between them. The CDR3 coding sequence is TGTGCCAGCACCACACCCCTGGGGTCAAACTACGAGCAGTACTTC. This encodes CASTTPLGSNYEQYF.

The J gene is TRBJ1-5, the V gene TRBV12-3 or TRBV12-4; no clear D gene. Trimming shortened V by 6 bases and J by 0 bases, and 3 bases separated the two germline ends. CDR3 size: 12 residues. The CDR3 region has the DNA TGTGCCAGCAGGCATAGCAATCAGCCCCAGCATTTT. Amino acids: CASRHSNQPQHF.

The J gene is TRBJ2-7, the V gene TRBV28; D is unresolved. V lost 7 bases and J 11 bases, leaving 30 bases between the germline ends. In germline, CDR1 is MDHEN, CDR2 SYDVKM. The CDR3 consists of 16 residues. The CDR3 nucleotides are TGTGCCAGCATCACCCCGGGCCTCAGGAGCGACACAGAGAAGTACTTC. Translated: CASITPGLRSDTEKYF.

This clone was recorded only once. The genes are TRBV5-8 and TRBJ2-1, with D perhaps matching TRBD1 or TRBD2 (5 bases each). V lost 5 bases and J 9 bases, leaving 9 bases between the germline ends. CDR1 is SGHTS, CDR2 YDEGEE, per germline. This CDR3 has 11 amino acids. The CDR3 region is CASRGVGEQFF. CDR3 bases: TGTGCCAGCAGGGGGGTCGGTGAGCAGTTCTTC.

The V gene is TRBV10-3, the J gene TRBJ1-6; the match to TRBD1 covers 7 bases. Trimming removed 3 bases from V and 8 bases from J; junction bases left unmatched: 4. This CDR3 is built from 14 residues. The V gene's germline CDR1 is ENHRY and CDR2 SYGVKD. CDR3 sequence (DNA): TGTGCCATCAGTGACAGGGGGGCTGATTCACCCCTCCACTTT. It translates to CAISDRGADSPLHF.

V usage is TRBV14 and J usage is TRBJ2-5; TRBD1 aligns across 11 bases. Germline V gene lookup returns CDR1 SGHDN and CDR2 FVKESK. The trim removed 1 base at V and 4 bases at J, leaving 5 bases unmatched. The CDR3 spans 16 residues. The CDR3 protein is CASSQGGTGGPETQYF. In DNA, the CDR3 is TGTGCCAGCAGCCAAGGGGGGACAGGGGGACCAGAGACCCAGTACTTC.

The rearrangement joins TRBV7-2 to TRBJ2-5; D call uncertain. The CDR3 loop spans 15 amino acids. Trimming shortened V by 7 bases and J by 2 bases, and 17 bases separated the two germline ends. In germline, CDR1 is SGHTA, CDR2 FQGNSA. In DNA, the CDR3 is TGTGCCAGCACGCTAGTCGACCGGGCACAAGAGACCCAGTACTTC. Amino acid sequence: CASTLVDRAQETQYF.

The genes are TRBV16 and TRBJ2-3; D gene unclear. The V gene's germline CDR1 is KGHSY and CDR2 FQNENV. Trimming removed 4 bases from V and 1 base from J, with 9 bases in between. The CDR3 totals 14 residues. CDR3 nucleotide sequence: TGTGCCAGCAGCCGAAGAAGGGGCACAGATACGCAGTATTTT. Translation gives CASSRRRGTDTQYF.

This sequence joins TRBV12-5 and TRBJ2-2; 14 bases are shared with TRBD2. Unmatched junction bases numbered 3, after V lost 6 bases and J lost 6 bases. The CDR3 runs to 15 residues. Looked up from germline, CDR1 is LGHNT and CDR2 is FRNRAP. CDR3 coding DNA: TGTGCTAGTGGCCGGACTAGCGGGAGGCCCGGGGAGCTGTTTTTT. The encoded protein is CASGRTSGRPGELFF. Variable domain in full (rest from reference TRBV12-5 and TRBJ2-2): DARVTQTPRHKVTEMGQEVTMRCQPILGHNTVFWYRQTMMQGLELLAYFRNRAPLDDSGMPKDRFSAEMPDATLATLKIQPSEPRDSAVYFCASGRTSGRPGELFFGEGSRLTVL.